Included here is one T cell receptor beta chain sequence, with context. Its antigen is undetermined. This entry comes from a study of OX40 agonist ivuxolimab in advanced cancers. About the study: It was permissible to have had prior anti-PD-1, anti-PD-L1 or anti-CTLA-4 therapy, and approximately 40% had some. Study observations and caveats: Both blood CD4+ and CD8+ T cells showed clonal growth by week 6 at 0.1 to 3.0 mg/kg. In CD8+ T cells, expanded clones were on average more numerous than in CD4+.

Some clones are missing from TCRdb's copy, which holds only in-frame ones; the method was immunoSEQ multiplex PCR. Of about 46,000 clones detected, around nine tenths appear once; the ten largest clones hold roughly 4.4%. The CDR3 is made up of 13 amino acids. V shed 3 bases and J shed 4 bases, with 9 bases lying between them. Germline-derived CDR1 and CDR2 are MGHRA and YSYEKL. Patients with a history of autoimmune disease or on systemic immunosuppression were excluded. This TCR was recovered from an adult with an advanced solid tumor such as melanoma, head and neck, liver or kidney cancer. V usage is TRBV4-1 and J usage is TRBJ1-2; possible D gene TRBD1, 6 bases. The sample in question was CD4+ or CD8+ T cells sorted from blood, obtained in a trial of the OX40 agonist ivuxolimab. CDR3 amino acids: CASSQDRTYGYTF. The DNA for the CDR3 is TGCGCCAGCAGCCAGGACAGAACCTATGGCTACACCTTC.